This TCR beta chain was captured by sequencing in a study of cytomegalovirus exposure and HLA in healthy donors. The primer mix had 60 Vbeta and 13 Jbeta primers. Here immunoSEQ multiplex PCR was the method, and the copy in TCRdb shows in-frame clones only, minus some. The sample holds 120,000 to 150,000 clones, roughly 79% seen once. V was pared by 1 base and J by 7 bases, with 10 bases between. This CDR3 is built from 13 residues. Germline values: CDR1 MNHNY, CDR2 SVGAGI (reference sequence). This clone was observed a handful of times. This chain connects TRBV6-6 to TRBJ1-1; D gene uncertain. The sample was PBMCs. This TCR was recovered from a woman in her thirties or forties in good health and CMV-seropositive. This chain's CDR3 is CASSYFPASEAFF. The CDR3 nucleotides are TGTGCCAGCAGTTACTTCCCCGCGAGTGAAGCTTTCTTT.